The 22 T cell receptor beta chains below were found in one sample sequenced in a study of OX40 agonist ivuxolimab in advanced cancers. Sequencing used immunoSEQ multiplex PCR; TCRdb keeps in-frame clones, though not all of them. The data show roughly 60,000 clones, with 87% seen just once and about 0.62% held by the top ten. The sample in question was CD4+ or CD8+ T cells sorted from blood, obtained in a trial of the OX40 agonist ivuxolimab. These receptors were collected from an adult with an advanced solid tumor such as melanoma, head and neck, liver or kidney cancer.

The genes are TRBV30 and TRBJ1-2; no clear D gene. The CDR3 is made up of 13 amino acids. Trimming left V 3 bases short and J 5 bases short, with 13 bases between. Germline loops: CDR1 GTSNPN, CDR2 SVGIG (reference sequence). Written as DNA, the CDR3 is TGTGCCTGGAGCAGCAGCCCTGGATATGGCTACACCTTC. This sequence encodes CAWSSSPGYGYTF.

The rearrangement uses TRBV7-2 and TRBJ2-3; 7 bases line up with TRBD2. The germline gives CDR1 SGHTA, CDR2 FQGNSA. The CDR3 extends over 15 amino acids. Germline trimming cut 1 base from V and 4 bases from J; bases unmatched to any gene: 5. The CDR3, as DNA: TGTGCCAGCAGCTTAGTTGGCGGGAGATCAGATACGCAGTATTTT. Amino acids: CASSLVGGRSDTQYF.

This clone was seen a few times. J is TRBJ1-2 and V is TRBV28; a possible D gene is TRBD1 (5 bases). Germline CDR1 is MDHEN and CDR2 is SYDVKM. The CDR3 is 15 amino acids. Trimming cost V 2 bases and J 4 bases, with 14 bases left between them. CDR3 sequence (DNA): TGTGCCAGCAGTTTAACGGCAGGGCCCTCCTATGGCTACACCTTC. Translating it yields CASSLTAGPSYGYTF.

The rearrangement uses TRBV29-1 and TRBJ1-2; TRBD1 might be the D (6 bases). Germline lookup yields CDR1 SQVTM and CDR2 ANQGSEA. CDR3 length equals 15 residues. V was clipped by 0 bases and J by 7 bases, with 18 bases between them. CDR3 loop: CSVEEYRAYGGGYTF. As DNA, the CDR3 is TGCAGCGTTGAAGAATACAGGGCTTACGGCGGTGGCTACACCTTC.

The chain recombines TRBV15 with TRBJ2-7; 7 bases fit TRBD1. This CDR3 contains 14 residues. Germline assignment: CDR1 LNHNV and CDR2 YYDKDF (reference sequence). Losses at the gene ends were 4 bases for V and 4 bases for J; bases not matched to a gene: 7. The CDR3 sequence: CATSTGTEIYEQYF. The CDR3 DNA is TGTGCCACCAGCACCGGGACAGAAATATACGAGCAGTACTTC.

CDR3 bases: TGTGCCAGCAGCTTGCGTTCTAGCGGGATGGTAAGAGAGACCCAGTACTTC. It codes for CASSLRSSGMVRETQYF. This rearrangement joins TRBV5-6 to TRBJ2-5, with TRBD2 identical over 9 bases. The CDR3 spans 17 residues. In germline, CDR1 is SGHDT, CDR2 YYEEEE. Trimming removed 1 base from V and 4 bases from J; junction bases left unmatched: 11.

The chain recombines TRBV19 with TRBJ2-3; 7 bases match TRBD2. Losses at the gene ends were 2 bases for V and 6 bases for J; bases not matched to a gene: 5. CDR3 length: 14 residues. Germline assignment: CDR1 LNHDA and CDR2 SQIVND (reference sequence). In nucleotides, the CDR3 is TGTGCCAGTAGTATAAGCGGGAATGGTGATACGCAGTATTTT. This codes for CASSISGNGDTQYF. Using reference TRBV19 and TRBJ2-3 for the parts outside the CDR3, the full variable domain is DGGITQSPKYLFRKEGQNVTLSCEQNLNHDAMYWYRQDPGQGLRLIYYSQIVNDFQKGDIAEGYSVSREKKESFPLTVTSAQKNPTAFYLCASSISGNGDTQYFGPGTRLTVL.

V and J are TRBV5-1 and TRBJ2-5, with 11 bases aligning to TRBD1. The germline V gene has CDR1 SGHRS and CDR2 YFSETQ. The CDR3 totals 15 residues. After removal of 4 bases from V and 4 bases from J, the junction contained 6 bases not matched to a gene. CDR3 nucleotides: TGCGCCAGCAGCGACTCCGGGACAGGGGGAGAGACCCAGTACTTC. It encodes CASSDSGTGGETQYF. The full variable domain, with the rest looked up from reference TRBV5-1 and TRBJ2-5, is KAGVTQTPRYLIKTRGQQVTLSCSPISGHRSVSWYQQTPGQGLQFLFEYFSETQRNKGNFPGRFSGRQFSNSRSEMNVSTLELGDSALYLCASSDSGTGGETQYFGPGTRLLVL.

This rearrangement joins TRBV5-5 to TRBJ2-5; the D gene is possibly TRBD2 (5 bases). Germline values: CDR1 SGHKS, CDR2 YYEKEE (reference sequence). The CDR3 is 14 amino acids. With 5 bases removed from V and 1 base from J, the gap between germline ends came to 12 bases. The CDR3 coding sequence is TGTGCCAGCAGGCCCGTAACTAGCCAAGAGACCCAGTACTTC. Its protein is CASRPVTSQETQYF.

Only a few counts were recorded for this clone. The V gene is TRBV19, the J gene TRBJ2-1, with 12 positions matching TRBD2. Germline V gives CDR1 LNHDA, CDR2 SQIVND (reference sequence). This CDR3 is 17 amino acids long. The trim removed 1 base at V and 7 bases at J, leaving 8 bases unmatched. DNA for the CDR3: TGTGCCAGTAGTATAGTAGGCGCGACTAGCGGGAGTAATGAGCAGTTCTTC. Residues: CASSIVGATSGSNEQFF.

This sequence joins TRBV27 and TRBJ2-2, with 8 positions matching TRBD2. V shed 5 bases, J shed 6 bases, and the junction held 8 bases outside the gene matches. There are 15 residues in the CDR3. Germline values: CDR1 MNHEY, CDR2 SMNVEV (reference sequence). DNA for the CDR3: TGTGCCAGCAGTCAGCGCGGGAGGTTTGCCGGGGAGCTGTTTTTT. This gives the protein CASSQRGRFAGELFF.

The V call is TRBV19, the J call TRBJ2-7, with TRBD2 matching over 9 bases. The CDR3 totals 15 residues. Germline V gene lookup returns CDR1 LNHDA and CDR2 SQIVND (reference sequence). The V gene end was trimmed by 3 bases and the J gene end by 1 base; junction bases not matched to a gene: 4. For the CDR3, the DNA is TGTGCCAGTAGTATCAGACTAGCGGCTTCCTACGAGCAGTACTTC. Translation: CASSIRLAASYEQYF.

The V gene is TRBV19, the J gene TRBJ1-5; D is ambiguous. This CDR3 has 12 residues. Germline V gene sequence: CDR1 LNHDA, CDR2 SQIVND (reference sequence). V dropped 0 bases and J dropped 6 bases, with 3 bases sitting between them. CDR3 DNA sequence: TGTGCCAGTAGTATAGAGAGTCAGCCCCAGCATTTT. Its protein is CASSIESQPQHF.

The genes are TRBV10-3 and TRBJ2-3; D is unclear. The CDR3 runs to 13 residues. CDR1 is ENHRY and CDR2 is SYGVKD in the germline V gene. Deletions cut 10 bases from V and 1 base from J, with 12 bases between. The CDR3, as DNA: TGTGCCAATCAACCGACTGGCACAGATACGCAGTATTTT. This codes for CANQPTGTDTQYF.

J is TRBJ2-1 and V is TRBV11-2; 13 bases line up with TRBD2. Germline trimming cut 5 bases from V and 2 bases from J; bases unmatched to any gene: 3. Germline assignment: CDR1 SGHAT and CDR2 FQNNGV. The CDR3 length is 16 residues. Here the CDR3 DNA reads TGTGCCAGCAGCGGACTAGCGGGGGCCGCCTACAATGAGCAGTTCTTC. It translates to CASSGLAGAAYNEQFF.

The chain recombines TRBV7-6 with TRBJ1-1; D gene ambiguous. Germline V lookup: CDR1 SGHVS, CDR2 FNYEAQ. The CDR3 length is 14 residues. V was pared by 5 bases and J by 1 base, with 11 bases between. The CDR3 reads CASSRRQTNTEAFF. The CDR3 DNA sequence: TGTGCCAGCAGCCGTAGACAAACGAACACTGAAGCTTTCTTT.

This chain connects TRBV30 to TRBJ2-1, with TRBD2 matching 7 bases. CDR3 length: 14 amino acids. After removal of 0 bases from V and 5 bases from J, the junction contained 4 bases not matched to a gene. Per the germline V gene, CDR1 is GTSNPN and CDR2 is SVGIG (reference sequence). CDR3 amino acids: CAWSVAGTHNEQFF. As DNA, the CDR3 is TGTGCCTGGAGTGTAGCGGGAACCCACAATGAGCAGTTCTTC. Drawing the rest from reference TRBV30 and TRBJ2-1, the complete variable domain is SQTIHQWPATLVQPVGSPLSLECTVEGTSNPNLYWYRQAAGRGLQLLFYSVGIGQISSEVPQNLSASRPQDRQFILSSKKLLLSDSGFYLCAWSVAGTHNEQFFGPGTRLTVL.

V gene TRBV29-1 combines with J gene TRBJ1-3; weak D call: TRBD1 (5 bases). The germline gives CDR1 SQVTM, CDR2 ANQGSEA. CDR3 size: 13 residues. The germline V and J ends were trimmed by 7 bases and 0 bases, with 10 bases remaining between them. CDR3 in DNA: TGCAGCGCCTCAGGGACCTCTGGAAACACCATATATTTT. Its translation: CSASGTSGNTIYF.

As to this clone: Within the sample, other DNA sequences also encode this same CDR3. The chain is built from TRBV19 and TRBJ2-7; D is undetermined. The CDR3 totals 11 residues. CDR1 is LNHDA and CDR2 is SQIVND in the germline V gene (reference sequence). V was clipped by 3 bases and J by 4 bases, with 4 bases between them. The CDR3 nucleotides read TGTGCCAGTAGTATTGGGTACGAGCAGTACTTC. It yields the protein CASSIGYEQYF.

The genes are TRBV7-8 and TRBJ2-7; D not certain. CDR1 and CDR2 (germline): SGHVS, FQNEAQ. Trimming took off 5 bases at V and 4 bases at J, with 18 bases between the two ends. The CDR3 spans 15 residues. The CDR3 nucleotides read TGTGCCAGCAGCCTACCTGGGTCCCTGGGGTACGAGCAGTACTTC. This sequence encodes CASSLPGSLGYEQYF.

The chain recombines TRBV2 with TRBJ2-6; D may be TRBD2 (6 bases). The V end was cut by 9 bases, the J end by 0 bases, with 18 bases between. Germline lookup yields CDR1 SNHLY and CDR2 FYNNEI. This CDR3 comprises 17 residues. The CDR3 loop is CASRRDLGPSGANVLTF. The DNA for the CDR3 is TGTGCCAGTCGGAGGGACTTGGGGCCCTCTGGGGCCAACGTCCTGACTTTC.

The chain uses TRBV5-6 and TRBJ2-1, with D unresolved. The ends were cut back, 0 bases at V and 6 bases at J, with 13 bases in the middle. Germline V gene lookup returns CDR1 SGHDT and CDR2 YYEEEE. The CDR3 has 15 amino acids. The DNA for the CDR3 is TGTGCCAGCAGCTTGGTAGGGCAAGGCATCAATGAGCAGTTCTTC. Amino acids: CASSLVGQGINEQFF.